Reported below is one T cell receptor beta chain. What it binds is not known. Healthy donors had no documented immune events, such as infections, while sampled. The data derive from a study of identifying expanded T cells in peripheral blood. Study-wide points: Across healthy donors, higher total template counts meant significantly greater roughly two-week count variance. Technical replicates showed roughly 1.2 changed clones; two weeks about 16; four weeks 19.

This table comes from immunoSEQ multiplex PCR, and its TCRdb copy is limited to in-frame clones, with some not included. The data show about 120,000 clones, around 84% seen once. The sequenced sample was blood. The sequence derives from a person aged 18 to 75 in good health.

CDR3 nucleotide sequence: TGTGCCAGCAGCTTGCGGGACCTAGGGAACACTGAAGCTTTCTTT. It codes for CASSLRDLGNTEAFF. This chain joins TRBV7-9 and TRBJ1-1, with D possibly matching TRBD1 (5 bases). This CDR3 is built from 15 residues. Germline CDR1 SEHNR, CDR2 FQNEAQ (reference sequence). Trimming removed 3 bases from V and 1 base from J, with 12 bases in between.